The clone carrying this T cell receptor beta chain appeared a few times. Its antigen is currently unknown. The data stem from a study of T-cell reconstitution after alpha-beta-depleted transplantation in children. TCRbeta library preparation incorporated unique molecular identifiers. TCRdb re-analysed the PCR reads in MiXCR, keeping a single row per CDR3 protein. Among around 130,000 distinct CDR3 sequences, roughly 9.7% were seen once, and the ten largest hold around 24%. Study-level results: There were some patients whose high TCRbeta diversity at day 60 came from surviving recipient T cells and thymic progenitors. Where alpha-beta T cells came from about two months after transplant was reportedly several hundred expanded graft clones. Diversity and T-cell counts at one year after transplant derived mostly from new T cells.

The sequenced sample was PBMCs, mostly from graft donor cells, obtained 180 days after TCRalphabeta/CD19-depleted stem cell transplant. The TCR comes from a girl under three years old who had a stem cell transplant for combined immunodeficiency, so the T cells may come from the graft donor.

Here the CDR3 reads CASSARQGTVYEQYF. The CDR3 bases are TGCGCCAGCAGCGCCCGTCAGGGTACTGTCTACGAGCAGTACTTC. The chain couples TRBV5-1 to TRBJ2-7, with D tentatively TRBD1 (5 bases). Looked up from germline, CDR1 is SGHRS and CDR2 is YFSETQ. The CDR3 spans 15 residues. Trimming pared 4 bases from V and 3 bases from J, leaving 17 bases between. The whole variable domain, remainder taken from reference TRBV5-1 and TRBJ2-7, is KAGVTQTPRYLIKTRGQQVTLSCSPISGHRSVSWYQQTPGQGLQFLFEYFSETQRNKGNFPGRFSGRQFSNSRSEMNVSTLELGDSALYLCASSARQGTVYEQYFGPGTRLTVT.